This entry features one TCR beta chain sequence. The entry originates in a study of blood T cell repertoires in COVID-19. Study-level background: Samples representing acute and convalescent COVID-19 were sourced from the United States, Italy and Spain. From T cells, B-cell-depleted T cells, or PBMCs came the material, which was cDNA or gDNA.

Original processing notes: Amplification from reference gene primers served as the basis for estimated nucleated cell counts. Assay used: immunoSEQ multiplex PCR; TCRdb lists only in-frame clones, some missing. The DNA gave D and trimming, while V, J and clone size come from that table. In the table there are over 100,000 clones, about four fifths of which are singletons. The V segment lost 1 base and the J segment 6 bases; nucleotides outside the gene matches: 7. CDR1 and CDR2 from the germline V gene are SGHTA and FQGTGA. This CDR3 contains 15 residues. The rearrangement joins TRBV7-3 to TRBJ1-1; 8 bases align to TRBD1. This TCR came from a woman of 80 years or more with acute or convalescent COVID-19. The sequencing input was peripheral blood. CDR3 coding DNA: TGTGCCAGCAGCTTAAGTGGACAGGGTGGGGCTGAAGCTTTCTTT. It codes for CASSLSGQGGAEAFF.